The rows below give T cell receptor beta chains drawn from one sample of a study of blood T cell repertoires in COVID-19. Using immunoSEQ multiplex PCR, the repertoire was profiled, and TCRdb retains in-frame clones only, with some absent. The sample includes about 270,000 clones, 80% to 90% of them seen just once. The sequenced sample was PBMCs or T cells enriched from blood (not recorded which). Receptors were obtained from a woman under 30 who had recovered from COVID-19. CDR3s include the opening cysteine and the closing phenylalanine or tryptophan. The order of the fields is D gene, clone size, V gene, J gene, CDR3 protein, CDR3 DNA. D genes are given only for firm matches. Only some rows state a clone size, as once, few, many or a class for expanded clones.

>TRBD1|-|TRBV4-1|TRBJ2-4
CASSQELRPGQSNIQYF
TGCGCCAGCAGCCAAGAGCTTCGACCGGGACAGAGTAACATTCAGTACTTC
>-|-|TRBV14|TRBJ2-7
CASSQDPRGNEQYF
TGTGCCAGCAGCCAAGACCCCAGGGGCAACGAGCAGTACTTC
>TRBD1|-|TRBV3-1/TRBV3-2|TRBJ1-4
CASSRGQREKLFF
TGTGCCAGCAGCCGGGGACAGCGGGAAAAACTGTTTTTT
>-|-|TRBV19|TRBJ2-1
CASSIGAGIVRNEQFF
TGTGCCAGTAGTATAGGTGCAGGGATCGTGCGAAATGAGCAGTTCTTC
>TRBD1|-|TRBV2|TRBJ2-5
CASNSDRDQETQYF
TGTGCCAGCAACTCGGACAGGGACCAAGAGACCCAGTACTTC
>TRBD2|-|TRBV7-9|TRBJ2-5
CASSPSLAGGAQETQYF
TGTGCCAGCAGCCCATCTTTGGCGGGGGGCGCGCAAGAGACCCAGTACTTC
>TRBD2|-|TRBV20-1|TRBJ2-1
CSARLAAASFF
TGCAGTGCTAGACTAGCGGCAGCTTCGTTCTTC
>TRBD1|-|TRBV6-5|TRBJ1-5
CASRPPGQSNQPQHF
TGTGCCAGCAGACCTCCGGGACAGAGCAATCAGCCCCAGCATTTT
>-|once|TRBV6-6|TRBJ2-1
CASSYGRGLGNEQFF
TGTGCCAGCAGTTACGGGCGGGGCCTGGGGAATGAGCAGTTCTTC
>TRBD1|-|TRBV9|TRBJ1-5
CASSPGGGQPQHF
TGTGCCAGCAGCCCAGGGGGCGGGCAGCCCCAGCATTTT
>-|-|TRBV14|TRBJ2-5
CASSQARVQETQYF
TGTGCCAGCAGCCAAGCGAGGGTGCAAGAGACCCAGTACTTC
>TRBD1|few|TRBV28|TRBJ2-1
CASSWTGGNEQFF
TGTGCCAGCAGTTGGACAGGGGGAAATGAGCAGTTCTTC
>-|-|TRBV7-9|TRBJ2-5
CASSLGGVARETQYF
TGTGCCAGCAGCTTAGGAGGAGTAGCCCGAGAGACCCAGTACTTC
>TRBD1|-|TRBV7-9|TRBJ2-7
CASSSVGQGNYEQYF
TGTGCCAGCAGCTCCGTCGGACAGGGCAACTACGAGCAGTACTTC
>TRBD1|once|TRBV18|TRBJ1-2
CASSPPLDRVGYTF
TGTGCCAGCTCACCACCGTTGGACAGGGTTGGCTACACCTTC
>-|once|TRBV2|TRBJ1-2
CASRPEAGFGYTF
TGTGCCAGCAGGCCCGAAGCCGGGTTCGGCTACACCTTC
>-|-|TRBV7-8|TRBJ1-6
CASVRGRSSYNSPLHF
TGTGCCAGTGTAAGAGGGCGTAGCTCCTATAATTCACCCCTCCACTTT
>-|-|TRBV9|TRBJ1-2
CASSYLRSYGYTF
TGTGCCAGCAGCTATCTGAGGTCTTATGGCTACACCTTC